A single sample is the source of the 21 T cell receptor beta chains below, sequenced in a study of chemoradiotherapy in HPV16-positive cancers. Some clones are missing from TCRdb's copy, which holds only in-frame ones; the method was immunoSEQ multiplex PCR. The sample holds more than 1,500 clones, 83% seen once. This specimen was tumor tissue, taken from a patient who underwent chemoradiotherapy. These receptors were taken from a human donor with HPV-associated anogenital cancer.

J is TRBJ2-7 and V is TRBV27; 7 bases are a match to TRBD2. After removal of 2 bases from V and 3 bases from J, the junction contained 13 bases not matched to a gene. The CDR3 runs 17 residues. Germline values: CDR1 MNHEY, CDR2 SMNVEV (reference sequence). The CDR3: CASSLRLAAEQDYEQYF. The CDR3 DNA sequence: TGTGCCAGCAGTTTAAGGCTAGCGGCCGAGCAGGACTACGAGCAGTACTTC.

This chain joins TRBV30 and TRBJ1-6, with unresolved D. The CDR3 spans 13 residues. The V and J ends lost 0 bases and 11 bases respectively, with 11 bases between them. The V gene's germline CDR1 is GTSNPN and CDR2 SVGIG (reference sequence). DNA for the CDR3: TGTGCCTGGAGTGTGAGGTCTCGAGCACCCCTCCACTTT. Its translation: CAWSVRSRAPLHF.

This clone came up a few times. The genes are TRBV19 and TRBJ1-5; the D is unclear. The CDR3 contains 15 residues. V lost 3 bases and J lost 0, with 9 bases in between. Per the germline V gene, CDR1 is LNHDA and CDR2 is SQIVND (reference sequence). The CDR3 region has the DNA TGTGCCAGTAGTATGGGAAGCAATAGCAATCAGCCCCAGCATTTT. Residues: CASSMGSNSNQPQHF.

The rearrangement joins TRBV28 to TRBJ2-5; 7 nucleotides align to TRBD2. The CDR3 length is 14 residues. V lost 3 bases to trimming and J lost 5 bases; unmatched junction nucleotides: 6. Germline V lookup: CDR1 MDHEN, CDR2 SYDVKM. CDR3 in DNA: TGTGCCAGCAGTTTCGTCGGACTAGGGGAGACCCAGTACTTC. It is translated as CASSFVGLGETQYF.

J is TRBJ1-1 and V is TRBV19; 10 bases agree with TRBD1. The CDR3 sequence is 14 residues long. Germline CDR1 LNHDA, CDR2 SQIVND (reference sequence). J lost 3 bases, V lost 9 bases, and 7 bases had no gene match. CDR3 loop: CASKGQGIDTEAFF. The CDR3 nucleotides read TGTGCCAGCAAGGGACAGGGGATCGACACTGAAGCTTTCTTT.

This clone was recorded a few times. This sample also contains other DNA sequences that code for the same CDR3. The rearrangement uses TRBV5-1 and TRBJ1-1, with D hard to call. Germline V CDR1 and CDR2: SGHRS, YFSETQ. The CDR3 runs 12 residues. V gave up 0 bases and J gave up 7 bases, with 7 bases separating them. DNA of the CDR3: TGCGCCAGCAGCTTGGAGGGAAGTGAAGCTTTCTTT. Protein product: CASSLEGSEAFF.

The rearrangement links TRBV10-1 to TRBJ2-7, with unresolved D. Germline CDR1 is WNHNN and CDR2 is SYGVQD (reference sequence). V lost 3 bases and J lost 4, with 7 bases in between. This CDR3 spans 12 amino acids. CDR3 amino acids: CASSDGGYEQYF. The DNA for the CDR3 is TGCGCCAGCAGTGACGGCGGTTACGAGCAGTACTTC.

CDR3 nucleotide sequence: TGTGCCAGCAGCGACCCCCCGACAGGGGCCTATGGCTACACCTTC. This sequence encodes CASSDPPTGAYGYTF. The gene calls are TRBV2 and TRBJ1-2; 8 nucleotides align to TRBD1. CDR1 is SNHLY and CDR2 is FYNNEI in the germline V gene. This CDR3 spans 15 amino acids. The V segment lost 6 bases and the J segment 4 bases; nucleotides outside the gene matches: 10. Full variable domain (missing parts from reference TRBV2 and TRBJ1-2): EPEVTQTPSHQVTQMGQEVILRCVPISNHLYFYWYRQILGQKVEFLVSFYNNEISEKSEIFDDQFSVERPDGSNFTLKIRSTKLEDSAMYFCASSDPPTGAYGYTFGSGTRLTVV.

The V and J genes are TRBV10-1 and TRBJ2-7, with D perhaps TRBD1 (6 bases). CDR3 size: 13 residues. The V and J ends lost 10 bases and 2 bases respectively, with 15 bases between them. CDR1 is WNHNN and CDR2 is SYGVQD in the germline V gene (reference sequence). The CDR3 here is CATTCDRTYEQYF. In DNA form, the CDR3 reads TGCGCCACGACGTGCGACAGGACCTACGAGCAGTACTTC.

This chain links TRBV11-2 with TRBJ2-7, with a tentative D call TRBD2 (5 bases). The length of the CDR3 is 14 residues. The V end lost 5 bases, the J end lost 2 bases, and 13 bases lay between the germline ends. CDR1 and CDR2 (germline): SGHAT, FQNNGV. CDR3 coding DNA: TGTGCCAGCAGCCCCTTGGACTGGGCCTACGAGCAGTACTTC. Translating gives CASSPLDWAYEQYF.

This chain links TRBV27 with TRBJ2-7, with 7 bases identical to TRBD1. The CDR3 sequence is 15 residues long. Germline V gene sequence: CDR1 MNHEY, CDR2 SMNVEV (reference sequence). The V and J ends lost 6 bases and 7 bases, in that order; junction bases with no gene match: 15. The CDR3 nucleotides are TGTGCCAGCAGAGCCCTAGGGACAGTCCTCGGGGAGCAGTACTTC. Its translation: CASRALGTVLGEQYF.

This chain joins TRBV7-2 and TRBJ2-3, with D tentatively TRBD2 (5 bases). The V gene's germline CDR1 is SGHTA and CDR2 FQGNSA. The length of the CDR3 is 13 residues. V lost 2 bases to trimming and J lost 7 bases, with 10 bases between them. CDR3 region: CASSLYRGNTQYF. DNA for the CDR3: TGTGCCAGCAGCTTATACCGGGGAAATACGCAGTATTTT.

The chain links TRBV15 to TRBJ2-2; tentative D call: TRBD1 (5 bases). V gave up 1 base and J gave up 0 bases, with 6 bases separating them. Germline-derived CDR1 and CDR2 are LNHNV and YYDKDF (reference sequence). The CDR3 has 15 residues. DNA of the CDR3: TGTGCCACCAGCAGAGTCAGGGCGAACACCGGGGAGCTGTTTTTT. It specifies CATSRVRANTGELFF.

V gene TRBV5-1 combines with J gene TRBJ1-3, with D unresolved. V lost 1 base, J lost 3 bases, and 11 bases lay in between. Per the germline V gene, CDR1 is SGHRS and CDR2 is YFSETQ. CDR3 length: 15 residues. The CDR3 coding sequence is TGCGCCAGCAGCTTGAGCAGTTCGAGTGGAAACACCATATATTTT. Translation gives CASSLSSSSGNTIYF.

The CDR3, as DNA: TGCAGCGCGCCTTACCAGAGGCTAGGAGAGACCCAGTACTTC. It translates to CSAPYQRLGETQYF. This rearrangement joins TRBV29-1 to TRBJ2-5; D is ambiguous. Trimming removed 7 bases from V and 4 bases from J, with 19 bases in between. Germline V gene lookup returns CDR1 SQVTM and CDR2 ANQGSEA. The CDR3 has 14 amino acids.

The J gene is TRBJ1-4, the V gene TRBV7-9; 7 nucleotides agree with TRBD1. There are 14 residues in the CDR3. CDR1 and CDR2 from the germline V gene are SEHNR and FQNEAQ (reference sequence). The V segment lost 5 bases and the J segment 6 bases; nucleotides outside the gene matches: 6. CDR3 coding DNA: TGTGCCAGCAGCCCCCGGGACAGTGATGAAAAACTGTTTTTT. Amino acids: CASSPRDSDEKLFF.

Here the CDR3 reads CASSMSKRNEQFF. In DNA form, the CDR3 reads TGTGCCAGTAGTATGAGTAAAAGAAATGAGCAGTTCTTC. The chain has TRBV19 and TRBJ2-1; D not certain. There are 13 residues in the CDR3. V dropped 3 bases and J dropped 7 bases, with 10 bases sitting between them. Germline V lookup: CDR1 LNHDA, CDR2 SQIVND (reference sequence).

The chain employs TRBV30 and TRBJ1-5; no clear D gene. The CDR3 length is 13 residues. V dropped 2 bases and J dropped 0 bases, with 5 bases sitting between them. Germline-derived CDR1 and CDR2 are GTSNPN and SVGIG (reference sequence). The CDR3 here is CAWSYNSNQPQHF. The CDR3 DNA is TGTGCCTGGAGTTACAATAGCAATCAGCCCCAGCATTTT.

V gene TRBV6-1 combines with J gene TRBJ1-1, with D hard to call. V was cut by 9 bases and J by 1 base, with 15 bases left in between. CDR3 size: 14 residues. CDR1 is MNHNS and CDR2 is SASEGT in the germline V gene. The CDR3 DNA is TGTGCCAGTACCGTAGGGAAAAGGAACACTGAAGCTTTCTTT. This codes for CASTVGKRNTEAFF.

This clone showed up just once. The chain is built from TRBV2 and TRBJ1-5; D perhaps matches TRBD1 (5 bases). This CDR3 is built from 15 residues. Germline lookup yields CDR1 SNHLY and CDR2 FYNNEI. Trimming pared 4 bases from V and 3 bases from J, leaving 13 bases between. As DNA, the CDR3 is TGTGCCAGCAGTGTTTGGGGGGGTGACAATCAGCCCCAGCATTTT. This gives the protein CASSVWGGDNQPQHF.

This rearrangement joins TRBV4-1 to TRBJ2-7; D not certain. The CDR3 consists of 14 residues. In germline, CDR1 is MGHRA, CDR2 YSYEKL. Trimming took 0 bases from V and 7 from J, leaving 13 bases between them. The CDR3 nucleotides are TGCGCCAGCAGCCAAGAGGGCAGCTTTGAAGAGCAGTACTTC. Translated: CASSQEGSFEEQYF.